This T cell receptor beta chain was sequenced for a study of blood T cell repertoires in COVID-19. As for the study in general: Italy, Spain and the United States were the sources of the convalescent and acute COVID-19 samples. T cells, B-cell-depleted T cells, or PBMCs provided the cDNA or gDNA that served as material.

Clones were sequenced by immunoSEQ multiplex PCR, and TCRdb holds only the in-frame ones, with some missing. Of 200,000 or so clones listed, about 88% are singletons. J gave up 5 bases and V 4 bases, and 7 bases lay outside the gene matches. Germline CDR1 is SGHNT and CDR2 is YYREEE (reference sequence). This CDR3 region has 16 residues. The sample comprised peripheral blood. The clonotype was recovered from a middle-aged man with active or convalescent COVID-19. The rearrangement uses TRBV5-4 and TRBJ2-2; 11 positions agree with TRBD2. DNA of the CDR3: TGTGCCAGCAGCATAAGACTAGCGGGAAATACCGGGGAGCTGTTTTTT. This encodes CASSIRLAGNTGELFF.